These T cell receptor beta chains were read from a single sample in a study of blood T cell repertoires in COVID-19. This table comes from immunoSEQ multiplex PCR, and its TCRdb copy is limited to in-frame clones, with some not included. The sample yields fewer than 100,000 clones, around 75% seen once. Sequencing was done on a sample of peripheral blood. These receptors were taken from a human donor in a cohort sampled during active COVID-19. Both conserved end residues are trimmed from each CDR3. Each record gives: V gene, D gene, J gene, CDR3 protein. The D gene is left open where the match is weak.

TRBV9	TRBD2	TRBJ2-3	ASSPVGLAGGPGTDTQY
TRBV6-5	NA	TRBJ2-1	ASSRPRNEQF
TRBV14	TRBD1	TRBJ2-7	ASSQDGQARY
TRBV7-2	NA	TRBJ2-7	ASSLNIRVDEQY
TRBV7-2	TRBD2	TRBJ2-7	ASSAYSGYSYEQY
TRBV19	NA	TRBJ1-2	ASSFAVNYGYT
TRBV10-3	TRBD2	TRBJ2-1	AISELAREQF
TRBV7-2	TRBD1	TRBJ1-2	ASSTRQGARGYT
TRBV7-2	NA	TRBJ2-3	ASKTSGESGTQY
TRBV3-1/TRBV3-2	TRBD2	TRBJ2-7	ASSSTGTSVY
TRBV25-1	NA	TRBJ2-7	ASSEGTQGGQGYEQY
TRBV11-2	TRBD2	TRBJ2-1	ASSRTSGSYNEQF
TRBV7-2	TRBD2	TRBJ2-5	ASSFGAGEVETQY
TRBV21-1	NA	TRBJ2-1	ASSKVGDRVYDEQF
TRBV3-1/TRBV3-2	NA	TRBJ1-1	ASSQGAGVAF
TRBV12-3/TRBV12-4	NA	TRBJ1-2	ASSLGLIYT
TRBV23-1	NA	TRBJ2-5	ASSHRTPNCRVRGKETQY
TRBV6-5	TRBD1	TRBJ2-3	ASSRGQTHTDTQY
TRBV19	TRBD1	TRBJ2-7	ASSFGTGEGEQY
TRBV27	NA	TRBJ1-2	ASSLSPGFYGYT
TRBV6-6	TRBD1	TRBJ2-2	ASREDRVETGELF
TRBV4-1	NA	TRBJ2-3	ASSRTPSGDTQY
TRBV12-3/TRBV12-4	TRBD2	TRBJ2-7	ACSGTASYEQY
TRBV5-4	TRBD2	TRBJ2-5	ASTPGGRAGETQY
TRBV24-1	TRBD1	TRBJ2-3	ATSDPGGQGRTDTQY
TRBV6-5	NA	TRBJ2-7	ATRLLYEQY
TRBV27	TRBD1	TRBJ2-2	ASIRWPGGTGDTGELF
TRBV5-1	TRBD2	TRBJ2-3	ASSLGGLAGVSDTQY
TRBV19	NA	TRBJ1-5	ASSPIDSYSNQPQH
TRBV9	NA	TRBJ2-5	ASSVAGGMETQY
TRBV7-8	TRBD1	TRBJ1-5	ASSPYRGRGANHQPQH
TRBV7-6	NA	TRBJ2-1	ASSLYRENEQF
TRBV3-1/TRBV3-2	NA	TRBJ2-5	ASSQDRRRAQY
TRBV28	TRBD1	TRBJ1-2	ASRAGQGPDGYT
TRBV7-2	TRBD1	TRBJ2-3	AVDRGDYTQY
TRBV24-1	NA	TRBJ1-5	ATSIGDNQPQH
TRBV5-1	NA	TRBJ1-2	ASSLQGSGGYT
TRBV28	TRBD1	TRBJ1-1	ASSSTLTGALNTEAF
TRBV6-5	TRBD2	TRBJ2-2	ASSYRGAGELF
TRBV7-2	NA	TRBJ2-5	ASSFSLLGGVSEETQY
TRBV25-1	TRBD1	TRBJ2-7	ASGIGGQGAEEQY
TRBV3-1/TRBV3-2	NA	TRBJ2-7	ASSQGPGIQTYEQY
TRBV5-5	NA	TRBJ2-1	ASKGFRDEQF
TRBV2	TRBD2	TRBJ2-7	ASRVGTTSYEQY
TRBV7-9	TRBD2	TRBJ2-1	ASSLGGYSGPDNEQF
TRBV28	TRBD2	TRBJ2-1	ASSPPYEREGRGEQF
TRBV6-7	NA	TRBJ2-1	ASSYYGSRYNEQF
TRBV11-2	NA	TRBJ2-2	ASSLLLTSSGELF
TRBV28	TRBD2	TRBJ2-7	ASSSGSSYEQY
TRBV2	NA	TRBJ2-2	ASSEWQPGTGELF
TRBV5-8	TRBD1	TRBJ1-5	ASSLDFGTGGGNQPQH
TRBV7-9	NA	TRBJ1-4	ASSLGTSGGEKLF